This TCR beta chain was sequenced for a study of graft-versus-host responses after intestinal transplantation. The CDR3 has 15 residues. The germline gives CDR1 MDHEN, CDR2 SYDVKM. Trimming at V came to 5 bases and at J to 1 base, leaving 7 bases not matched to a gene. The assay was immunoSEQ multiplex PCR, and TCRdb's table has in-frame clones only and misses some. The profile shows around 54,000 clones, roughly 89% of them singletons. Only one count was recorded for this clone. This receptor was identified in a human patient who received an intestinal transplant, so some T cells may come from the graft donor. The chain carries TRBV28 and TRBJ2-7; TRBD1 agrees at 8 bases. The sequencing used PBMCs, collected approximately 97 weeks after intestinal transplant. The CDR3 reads CASSPGQGTSYEQYF. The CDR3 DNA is TGTGCCAGCAGTCCTGGACAGGGAACTTCCTACGAGCAGTACTTC. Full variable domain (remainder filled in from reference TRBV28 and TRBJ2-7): DVKVTQSSRYLVKRTGEKVFLECVQDMDHENMFWYRQDPGLGLRLIYFSYDVKMKEKGDIPEGYSVSREKKERFSLILESASTNQTSMYLCASSPGQGTSYEQYFGPGTRLTVT.